Below, 6 T cell receptor beta chains from the same sample are listed, as sequenced in a study of OX40 agonist ivuxolimab in advanced cancers. Here immunoSEQ multiplex PCR was the method, and the copy in TCRdb shows in-frame clones only, minus some. The data show approximately 18,000 clones, roughly nine tenths seen once. The source material was CD4+ or CD8+ T cells sorted from blood, sampled in a trial of the OX40 agonist ivuxolimab. Source of these receptors: an adult with an advanced solid tumor such as melanoma, head and neck, liver or kidney cancer.

The rearrangement uses TRBV19 and TRBJ2-3, with D possibly being TRBD1 (5 bases). Germline values: CDR1 LNHDA, CDR2 SQIVND (reference sequence). The V gene lost 2 bases and the J gene lost 3 bases, with 12 bases spanning the gap. The CDR3 has 15 residues. This CDR3 is CASSIRLTETDTQYF. CDR3 sequence (DNA): TGTGCCAGTAGTATACGGCTGACAGAAACAGATACGCAGTATTTT.

The J gene is TRBJ2-2, the V gene TRBV6-6; possible D gene TRBD1, 5 bases. The CDR3 loop spans 16 amino acids. The V and J ends lost 4 bases and 4 bases respectively, with 16 bases between them. Germline values: CDR1 MNHNY, CDR2 SVGAGI (reference sequence). The CDR3 region is CASSFLGQGVTGELFF. CDR3 DNA: TGTGCCAGCAGTTTTCTTGGACAAGGGGTCACCGGGGAGCTGTTTTTT.

V and J are TRBV19 and TRBJ2-3, with D perhaps matching TRBD1 (6 bases). The CDR3 spans 14 residues. V was shortened by 11 bases and J by 0 bases, with 15 bases between the two germline ends. Germline loops: CDR1 LNHDA, CDR2 SQIVND (reference sequence). The CDR3 is CASSTGQSTDTQYF. The CDR3 bases are TGTGCCTCCTCAACAGGGCAGAGCACAGATACGCAGTATTTT.

The chain couples TRBV6-5 to TRBJ2-1; the D is unclear. Germline V gene lookup returns CDR1 MNHEY and CDR2 SVGAGI. This CDR3 contains 14 residues. Trimming took off 6 bases at V and 2 bases at J, with 11 bases between the two ends. This CDR3 is CASSLDMAYNEQFF. The CDR3 coding sequence is TGTGCCAGCAGCCTCGACATGGCCTACAATGAGCAGTTCTTC.

V is TRBV15 and J is TRBJ2-7; 12 positions match TRBD2. With V trimmed by 3 bases and J by 4 bases, 4 bases remained unmatched. CDR3 length: 15 residues. CDR1 and CDR2 from the germline V gene are LNHNV and YYDKDF (reference sequence). The CDR3 DNA sequence: TGTGCCACCAGCAGGGGGACTAGCGGGCCGTACGAGCAGTACTTC. It translates to CATSRGTSGPYEQYF.

The rearrangement uses TRBV27 and TRBJ1-1; D gene uncertain. V dropped 2 bases and J dropped 5 bases, with 9 bases sitting between them. This CDR3 has 13 amino acids. Germline V gene lookup returns CDR1 MNHEY and CDR2 SMNVEV (reference sequence). The CDR3 loop is CASSLRVGTEAFF. The CDR3 bases are TGTGCCAGCAGTTTAAGGGTTGGGACTGAAGCTTTCTTT.